Each of the 20 T cell receptor beta chains below was sequenced from the same sample in a study of shared clonotypes between healthy human individuals. CD45RO-negative CD8 cells positively selected for CCR7 made up the naive population, which excluded terminally differentiated effector memory CD45RA+ cells. TCRdb's table, derived via immunoSEQ multiplex PCR, lists solely in-frame clones and lacks some. The sample includes about 600,000 clones, 98% of them seen just once. The material sequenced was naive CD8+ T cells sorted from blood. Receptors were obtained from a man in his thirties or forties in good health.

The J gene is TRBJ2-7, the V gene TRBV27, with D possibly being TRBD1 (7 bases). The CDR3 has 14 residues. CDR1 is MNHEY and CDR2 is SMNVEV in the germline V gene (reference sequence). The V end lost 6 bases, the J end lost 3 bases, and 15 bases lay between the germline ends. CDR3 DNA: TGTGCCAGCAGGGAGGGGGCGCGAGGCTACGAGCAGTACTTC. Its translation: CASREGARGYEQYF.

This clone appeared a single time. J is TRBJ2-5 and V is TRBV11-2; 11 bases are shared with TRBD2. Germline V lookup: CDR1 SGHAT, CDR2 FQNNGV. The V segment lost 3 bases and the J segment 2 bases; nucleotides outside the gene matches: 8. The CDR3 spans 17 residues. CDR3 coding DNA: TGTGCCAGCAGCTTCAACCTAGCGGGAGGCTTACAAGAGACCCAGTACTTC. Translated, it gives CASSFNLAGGLQETQYF.

V usage is TRBV11-3 and J usage is TRBJ2-7, with 9 bases lining up with TRBD1. Germline V lookup: CDR1 SGHNT, CDR2 YENEEA. Germline trimming cut 5 bases from V and 3 bases from J; bases unmatched to any gene: 2. The CDR3 extends over 13 amino acids. The chain's CDR3 is CASSEGQGYEQYF. CDR3 coding DNA: TGTGCCAGCAGCGAGGGACAGGGCTACGAGCAGTACTTC.

The CDR3 is CASSLDPGAPSAFF. The CDR3 DNA follows: TGTGCCAGCAGCTTAGACCCAGGCGCACCCTCAGCTTTCTTT. The rearrangement links TRBV11-2 to TRBJ1-1; no clear D gene. CDR1 is SGHAT and CDR2 is FQNNGV in the germline V gene. V was shortened by 0 bases and J by 10 bases, with 15 bases between the two germline ends. The CDR3 totals 14 residues.

The CDR3 sequence is CASSLRSNTEAFF. CDR3 nucleotides: TGTGCCAGCAGTTTGAGGAGTAACACTGAAGCTTTCTTT. This chain uses TRBV27 with TRBJ1-1; D remains unclear. Germline lookup yields CDR1 MNHEY and CDR2 SMNVEV (reference sequence). Trimming left V 3 bases short and J 2 bases short, with 7 bases between. CDR3 size: 13 residues.

J is TRBJ2-2 and V is TRBV6-6, with a tentative D call TRBD2 (5 bases). Germline loops: CDR1 MNHNY, CDR2 SVGAGI (reference sequence). The germline V and J ends were trimmed by 1 base and 7 bases, with 13 bases remaining between them. This CDR3 has 15 residues. DNA of the CDR3: TGTGCCAGCAGTTACTTTGGGTACGAGGGCGGGGAGCTGTTTTTT. It translates to CASSYFGYEGGELFF.

The gene calls are TRBV7-9 and TRBJ2-7, with D maybe TRBD1 (6 bases). Trimming removed 5 bases at V and 5 bases at J, with 13 bases between. The CDR3 has 13 amino acids. Germline V lookup: CDR1 SEHNR, CDR2 FQNEAQ (reference sequence). In DNA, the CDR3 is TGTGCCAGCAGCCGGACAGTCAGCGACGAGCAGTACTTC. Translated: CASSRTVSDEQYF.

The chain has TRBV5-1 and TRBJ1-1, with D perhaps matching TRBD1 (6 bases). Trimming left V 0 bases short and J 4 bases short, with 13 bases between. The germline V gene has CDR1 SGHRS and CDR2 YFSETQ. There are 15 residues in the CDR3. CDR3 in DNA: TGCGCCAGCAGCTTGGCCGGGGGGCGCGGCACTGAAGCTTTCTTT. It yields the protein CASSLAGGRGTEAFF.

The V and J genes are TRBV10-1 and TRBJ2-1, with D unclear. Trimming took 3 bases from V and 10 from J, leaving 19 bases between them. This CDR3 is 15 amino acids long. CDR1 is WNHNN and CDR2 is SYGVQD in the germline V gene (reference sequence). CDR3 bases: TGCGCCAGCAGTGATAATCGTAAAGAAAGATTCGAGCAGTTCTTC. Its protein is CASSDNRKERFEQFF.

Points on this clone: This CDR3 is also generated by other DNA sequences in the sample. This chain joins TRBV7-2 and TRBJ2-1; D is ambiguous. The length of the CDR3 is 13 residues. Germline CDR1 reads SGHTA; CDR2 reads FQGNSA. Trimming removed 5 bases from V and 3 bases from J, with 8 bases in between. The CDR3 coding sequence is TGTGCCAGCAGCCTCTCAGGCTACAATGAGCAGTTCTTC. Translation gives CASSLSGYNEQFF. Filled out from reference TRBV7-2 and TRBJ2-1, the complete variable domain reads GAGVSQSPSNKVTEKGKDVELRCDPISGHTALYWYRQSLGQGLEFLIYFQGNSAPDKSGLPSDRFSAERTGGSVSTLTIQRTQQEDSAVYLCASSLSGYNEQFFGPGTRLTVL.

CDR3 DNA sequence: TGCGCCAGCGAAGAATATCGGGGAGGAAAACTGTTTTTT. Residues: CASEEYRGGKLFF. V is TRBV10-2 and J is TRBJ1-4, with D uncertain. Germline CDR1 reads WSHSY; CDR2 reads SAAADI. The V end lost 8 bases, the J end lost 10 bases, and 17 bases lay between the germline ends. CDR3 length equals 13 residues.

V gene TRBV7-9 combines with J gene TRBJ1-5, with a tentative D call TRBD1 (6 bases). Germline V gene lookup returns CDR1 SEHNR and CDR2 FQNEAQ (reference sequence). Trimming took 6 bases from V and 8 from J, leaving 17 bases between them. The CDR3 has 14 amino acids. CDR3 in DNA: TGTGCCAGCAGTACGGGGGGCCATCAGGAGCCCCAGCATTTT. Its protein product is CASSTGGHQEPQHF.

This chain joins TRBV7-9 and TRBJ2-1; no definite D call. Germline V gene sequence: CDR1 SEHNR, CDR2 FQNEAQ (reference sequence). CDR3 length equals 15 residues. V lost 2 bases and J 5 bases, leaving 13 bases between the germline ends. DNA for the CDR3: TGTGCCAGCAGCTTACTGATAGGGCGTAACAATGAGCAGTTCTTC. Its protein is CASSLLIGRNNEQFF.

Details on this clone: At the DNA level, this CDR3 is encoded by other sequences in the same sample as well. This chain connects TRBV7-9 to TRBJ1-2, with D possibly being TRBD1 (6 bases). Per the germline V gene, CDR1 is SEHNR and CDR2 is FQNEAQ (reference sequence). This CDR3 spans 13 amino acids. The V and J ends lost 3 bases and 5 bases respectively, with 10 bases between them. Here the CDR3 reads CASSFVGGYGYTF. The CDR3 region has the DNA TGTGCCAGCAGCTTTGTAGGGGGGTATGGCTACACCTTC.

The V call is TRBV28, the J call TRBJ2-7; TRBD2 might be the D (6 bases). This CDR3 region has 17 residues. V lost 6 bases, J lost 0 bases, and 21 bases lay in between. CDR1 MDHEN and CDR2 SYDVKM come from the germline V gene. The chain's CDR3 is CASSSPLTSHSSYEQYF. The CDR3, as DNA: TGTGCCAGCAGCTCCCCCCTTACTAGCCATAGCTCCTACGAGCAGTACTTC.

This clone was observed once. The chain combines TRBV7-2 with TRBJ1-4; D call uncertain. The ends were cut back, 1 base at V and 6 bases at J, with 9 bases in the middle. The CDR3 has 14 residues. Germline V lookup: CDR1 SGHTA, CDR2 FQGNSA. The CDR3 region is CASSLELGDEKLFF. The CDR3 DNA sequence: TGTGCCAGCAGCTTAGAACTCGGGGATGAAAAACTGTTTTTT.

The chain recombines TRBV6-5 with TRBJ2-7; D is unclear. The germline V gene has CDR1 MNHEY and CDR2 SVGAGI. The CDR3 sequence is 12 residues long. V was trimmed by 8 bases and J by 3 bases, leaving 11 bases between them. CDR3 sequence reads: CASRAEGYEQYF. DNA for the CDR3: TGTGCCAGCCGGGCGGAAGGCTACGAGCAGTACTTC.

V and J are TRBV14 and TRBJ2-7, with 7 bases lining up with TRBD1. The CDR3 covers 17 residues. Per germline, CDR1 SGHDN and CDR2 FVKESK. V was clipped by 2 bases and J by 4 bases; unmatched bases: 14. CDR3 coding DNA: TGTGCCAGCAGCCAACGACTCCCCGGGACAGCTCAGTACGAGCAGTACTTC. Amino acid sequence: CASSQRLPGTAQYEQYF. Together with reference TRBV14 and TRBJ2-7, the CDR3 gives the full variable domain: EAGVTQFPSHSVIEKGQTVTLRCDPISGHDNLYWYRRVMGKEIKFLLHFVKESKQDESGMPNNRFLAERTGGTYSTLKVQPAELEDSGVYFCASSQRLPGTAQYEQYFGPGTRLTVT.

The V gene is TRBV28, the J gene TRBJ1-5, with TRBD1 identical over 7 bases. V trimming: 5 bases; J trimming: 2 bases; junction bases outside the gene matches: 12. The CDR3 runs to 17 residues. In germline, CDR1 is MDHEN, CDR2 SYDVKM. The CDR3 loop is CASSQTGTVYGNQPQHF. The CDR3 nucleotides are TGTGCCAGCAGTCAGACCGGGACAGTGTACGGCAATCAGCCCCAGCATTTT.

The J gene is TRBJ1-2, the V gene TRBV28; unclear D gene. Trimming left V 5 bases short and J 4 bases short, with 8 bases between. The CDR3 contains 12 residues. CDR1 is MDHEN and CDR2 is SYDVKM in the germline V gene. CDR3 DNA sequence: TGTGCCAGCAGTAATAGGACCTATGGCTACACCTTC. As protein: CASSNRTYGYTF.